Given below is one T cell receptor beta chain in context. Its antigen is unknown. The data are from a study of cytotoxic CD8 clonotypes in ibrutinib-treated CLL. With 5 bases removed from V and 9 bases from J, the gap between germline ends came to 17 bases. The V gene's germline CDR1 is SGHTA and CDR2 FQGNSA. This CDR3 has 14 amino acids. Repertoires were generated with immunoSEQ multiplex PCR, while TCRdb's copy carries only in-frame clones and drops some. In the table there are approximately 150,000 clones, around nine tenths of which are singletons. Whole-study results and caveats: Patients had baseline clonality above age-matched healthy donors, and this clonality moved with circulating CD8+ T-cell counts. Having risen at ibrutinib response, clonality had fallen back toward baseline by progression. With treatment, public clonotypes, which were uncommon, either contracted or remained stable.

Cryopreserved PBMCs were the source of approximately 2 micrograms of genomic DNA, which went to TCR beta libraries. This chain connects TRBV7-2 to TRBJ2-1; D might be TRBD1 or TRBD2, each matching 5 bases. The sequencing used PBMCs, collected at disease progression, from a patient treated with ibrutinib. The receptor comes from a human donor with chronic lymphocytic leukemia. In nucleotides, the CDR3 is TGTGCCAGCAGCCCAGCCGGGGCCCTGGGTGAGCAGTTCTTC. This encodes CASSPAGALGEQFF.